Given below is one TCR beta chain in context. Its antigen is currently unknown. Indicated treatment: approximately nine-day PBMC culture with coronavirus spike peptide pools or control peptides (ViraFEST assay). Positive PCR dates spanned March to December 2020, predating US Alpha, Beta and Delta variants. The data were obtained in a study of vaccination and CD4 T cells after COVID-19. Across the study: Subjects got two shots of BNT162b2 or mRNA-1273 vaccine.

The CDR3 length is 13 residues. Trimming shortened V by 6 bases and J by 8 bases, and 13 bases separated the two germline ends. Germline values: CDR1 LNHDA, CDR2 SQIVND (reference sequence). Study-wide points: Post-vaccination, and not before, a median approximately 86% of reactive clones appeared in convalescent patients.

The assay that was used to sequence DNA from cultured CD4+ T cells was the Oncomine TCR Beta short-read assay. Once CD4+ T cells had been cultured, genomic DNA was extracted from them. TCRdb fed the PCR reads into MiXCR, producing one record per CDR3 protein. This sample has 9,500 to 10,000 distinct CDR3 sequences, with 51% found just once. The chain recombines TRBV19 with TRBJ2-2; D unresolved. The sample taken for sequencing was CD4+ T cells from blood, cultured in vitro. The clonotype comes from a human donor who had recovered from COVID-19. Here the CDR3 reads CASSGWVGGELFF. The CDR3, as DNA: TGTGCCAGTAGCGGGTGGGTTGGTGGGGAGCTGTTTTTT.